This T cell receptor (beta chain) was recovered during a study of cytomegalovirus exposure and HLA in healthy donors. Germline CDR1 SGDLS, CDR2 YYNGEE. Trimming cost V 3 bases and J 5 bases; bases outside gene matches: 7. This CDR3 region has 15 residues. In the PCR, 60 Vbeta and 13 Jbeta primers were used. Profiled with immunoSEQ multiplex PCR; TCRdb holds only in-frame clones, not every one. This table holds about 93,000 clones, around 80% found once. The material sequenced was PBMCs. The chain recombines TRBV9 with TRBJ2-3, with TRBD2 matching 9 bases. The source of this sequence is a man aged 30-40 years in good health and CMV-seronegative. CDR3 region: CASSARLAAGDTQYF. The CDR3 DNA sequence: TGTGCCAGCAGCGCCCGACTAGCGGCTGGAGATACGCAGTATTTT.